This T cell receptor (beta chain) was sequenced in a study of blood T cell repertoires in COVID-19. Trimming removed 5 bases at V and 8 bases at J, with 18 bases between. The CDR3 has 15 residues. CDR1 is SGHTA and CDR2 is FQGNSA in the germline V gene. This clone has just one count. In the authors' workflow: Amplification of reference gene primers provided the estimated nucleated cell counts. The table came from immunoSEQ multiplex PCR; TCRdb's copy has only in-frame clones and leaves some out. The DNA gave D and trimming, while V, J and clone size come from that table. The sample holds 25,000 to 30,000 clones, roughly 80% seen once.

V usage is TRBV7-2 and J usage is TRBJ1-4, with no clear D. The sample comprised peripheral blood. The TCR sequence derives from a woman aged 70-85 years with active or convalescent COVID-19. CDR3 in DNA: TGTGCCAGCAGCAAGAGACACATTCACGGCGAAAAACTGTTTTTT. This sequence encodes CASSKRHIHGEKLFF.